The sequence of this T cell receptor (beta chain) was determined in a study of shared clonotypes between healthy human individuals. With respect to this clone: Other DNA sequences of this sample code for an identical CDR3.

Data came from immunoSEQ multiplex PCR; TCRdb stores just in-frame clones and leaves some out. Of roughly 2,300,000 clones listed, approximately 90% are singletons. CDR3 length: 15 residues. In germline, CDR1 is SGDLS, CDR2 YYNGEE. The V segment lost 0 bases and the J segment 3 bases; nucleotides outside the gene matches: 3. This TCR was sampled from a man in his late teens or twenties in good health. Some clones in this sample may be carry-over from other donors' samples. V is TRBV9 and J is TRBJ2-7; TRBD2 agrees at 10 bases. The source material was naive CD4+ T cells from PBMCs. This sample's subset: CD45RA+ positively selected. For the CDR3, the DNA is TGTGCCAGCAGCGTAGGGGCTAGCGGGGGCTACGAGCAGTACTTC. It yields the protein CASSVGASGGYEQYF.